The sequence of this T cell receptor beta chain was determined in a study of blood T cell repertoires in COVID-19. For the study at large: From T cells, B-cell-depleted T cells, or PBMCs came the material, which was cDNA or gDNA.

Source study methods: Amplification from reference gene primers served as the basis for estimated nucleated cell counts. Data came from immunoSEQ multiplex PCR; TCRdb stores just in-frame clones and leaves some out. The V and J calls and clone size were taken over from that table, and D and trimming were inferred from the DNA. This sample yields 63,000 or so clones, of which around 87% are seen a single time; about 4% belongs to the top ten. This CDR3 has 15 residues. Germline-derived CDR1 and CDR2 are GTSNPN and SVGIG (reference sequence). V lost 3 bases and J lost 4; bases outside the gene matches: 12.

The chain joins TRBV30 to TRBJ2-7; 7 nucleotides line up with TRBD2. This clonotype originated in a man aged 70-80 years with active COVID-19. Sequencing was performed on peripheral blood. For the CDR3, the DNA is TGTGCCTGGAGCCACCGGGACTACCTCAGGTACGAGCAGTACTTC. As protein: CAWSHRDYLRYEQYF.